This TCR beta chain was recorded in a study of shared clonotypes between healthy human individuals. V dropped 2 bases and J dropped 5 bases, with 12 bases sitting between them. CDR3 length: 14 residues. CDR1 is LNHDA, CDR2 SQIVND, per germline (reference sequence). This clone was observed once. A CD45RA+ naive subset and a CD45RA-negative memory subset were split from CD4+ cells. Measured with immunoSEQ multiplex PCR; TCRdb has only the in-frame clones, and not every one. The sample has 2,100,000 or so clones, around 95% seen once. Source material: naive CD4+ T cells sorted from blood. The subset was: CD45RA+ positively selected. This sequence was found in a young man in good health. The rearrangement links TRBV19 to TRBJ1-1; tentatively, D is TRBD1 (5 bases). The CDR3 sequence: CASSIQLRGTEAFF. The CDR3, as DNA: TGTGCCAGTAGTATACAGCTCCGGGGGACTGAAGCTTTCTTT.